These 19 T cell receptor beta chains were sequenced from one sample in a study of cytotoxic CD8 clonotypes in ibrutinib-treated CLL. Libraries were prepared by immunoSEQ multiplex PCR; TCRdb keeps only in-frame clonotypes and omits some of them. The sample yields 150,000 to 200,000 clones, over 75% seen once. The starting material was PBMCs, obtained at disease progression, from a patient treated with ibrutinib. All receptors come from a human donor with chronic lymphocytic leukemia.

J is TRBJ2-5 and V is TRBV9; D is unresolved. The CDR3 extends over 14 amino acids. V dropped 4 bases and J dropped 7 bases, with 17 bases sitting between them. Per germline, CDR1 SGDLS and CDR2 YYNGEE. CDR3 amino acids: CASSPQYLSGTQYF. The CDR3 nucleotides are TGTGCCAGCAGCCCACAGTACCTAAGTGGGACCCAGTACTTC.

This clone has only one observation. The V call is TRBV2, the J call TRBJ2-3; 7 nucleotides agree with TRBD1. Germline CDR1 is SNHLY and CDR2 is FYNNEI. The V and J ends lost 5 bases and 10 bases, in that order; junction bases with no gene match: 12. The CDR3 consists of 14 residues. The CDR3 region is CASSPGQLRIAQYF. CDR3 coding DNA: TGTGCCAGCAGTCCGGGACAGCTCCGTATTGCGCAGTATTTT.

V is TRBV9 and J is TRBJ2-7; possible D gene TRBD1, 6 bases. The V end was cut by 4 bases, the J end by 4 bases, with 15 bases between. Looked up from germline, CDR1 is SGDLS and CDR2 is YYNGEE. The CDR3 contains 14 residues. The CDR3 nucleotides read TGTGCCAGCAGCCCGGCCGGGACATCATACGAGCAGTACTTC. Translated: CASSPAGTSYEQYF.

This sequence joins TRBV6-5 and TRBJ2-1; the match to TRBD2 covers 11 bases. V trimming: 2 bases; J trimming: 8 bases; junction bases outside the gene matches: 5. CDR3 length equals 15 residues. Germline-derived CDR1 and CDR2 are MNHEY and SVGAGI. This CDR3 reads CASSYSSGRAHEQFF. The CDR3 DNA is TGTGCCAGCAGTTACAGTAGCGGGAGGGCCCATGAGCAGTTCTTC.

The chain employs TRBV19 and TRBJ2-5; 9 bases match TRBD1. Germline lookup yields CDR1 LNHDA and CDR2 SQIVND (reference sequence). This CDR3 is 15 amino acids long. With V trimmed by 4 bases and J by 7 bases, 10 bases remained unmatched. CDR3 bases: TGTGCCAGTAGTACCACCGGGACAGGGTCGGGGACCCAGTACTTC. It codes for CASSTTGTGSGTQYF. Full variable domain (missing parts from reference TRBV19 and TRBJ2-5): DGGITQSPKYLFRKEGQNVTLSCEQNLNHDAMYWYRQDPGQGLRLIYYSQIVNDFQKGDIAEGYSVSREKKESFPLTVTSAQKNPTAFYLCASSTTGTGSGTQYFGPGTRLLVL.

The rearrangement uses TRBV7-9 and TRBJ2-2; no definite D call. The V gene lost 5 bases and the J gene lost 5 bases, with 15 bases spanning the gap. The germline CDR1 and CDR2 sequences are SEHNR and FQNEAQ (reference sequence). This CDR3 is 15 amino acids long. The CDR3 reads CASSPPWHQTGELFF. The CDR3 DNA reads as TGTGCCAGCAGCCCGCCGTGGCACCAAACCGGGGAGCTGTTTTTT.

This clone was picked up a small number of times. The chain couples TRBV2 to TRBJ1-3; TRBD1 is a possible D gene (6 bases). V lost 5 bases and J lost 4, with 15 bases in between. Looked up from germline, CDR1 is SNHLY and CDR2 is FYNNEI. The CDR3 sequence is 15 residues long. This CDR3 is CASSYNRVSGNTIYF. DNA for the CDR3: TGTGCCAGCAGTTATAACAGGGTTTCAGGAAACACCATATATTTT.

In this sample, this clone turned up a few times. The chain joins TRBV14 to TRBJ2-3; possibly TRBD1 for D (5 bases). CDR1 and CDR2 from the germline V gene are SGHDN and FVKESK. The CDR3 runs to 17 residues. Trimming removed 1 base from V and 2 bases from J, with 16 bases in between. The CDR3 sequence: CASSQGWGRPITDTQYF. In DNA, the CDR3 is TGTGCCAGCAGCCAAGGATGGGGCCGACCCATCACAGATACGCAGTATTTT.

This chain's CDR3 is CASSRTGDQPQHF. In DNA, the CDR3 is TGTGCCAGCAGCCGGACAGGGGACCAGCCCCAGCATTTT. V gene TRBV7-9 combines with J gene TRBJ1-5; 9 positions match TRBD1. This CDR3 comprises 13 residues. V lost 5 bases to trimming and J lost 7 bases; unmatched junction nucleotides: 3. CDR1 and CDR2 (germline): SEHNR, FQNEAQ (reference sequence).

CDR3 sequence: CASSLGSSDQPQHF. CDR3 DNA sequence: TGTGCCAGCAGCTTAGGGAGTTCGGATCAGCCCCAGCATTTT. The rearrangement links TRBV7-9 to TRBJ1-5; D is unclear. The ends were cut back, 1 base at V and 5 bases at J, with 9 bases in the middle. The CDR3 has 14 residues. Germline assignment: CDR1 SEHNR and CDR2 FQNEAQ (reference sequence). Full variable domain (outside the CDR3, taken from reference TRBV7-9 and TRBJ1-5): DTGVSQNPRHKITKRGQNVTFRCDPISEHNRLYWYRQTLGQGPEFLTYFQNEAQLEKSRLLSDRFSAERPKGSFSTLEIQRTEQGDSAMYLCASSLGSSDQPQHFGDGTRLSIL.

The chain employs TRBV25-1 and TRBJ2-7; 8 positions agree with TRBD1. Germline V gene data show CDR1 as MGHDK and CDR2 as SYGVNS. The CDR3 runs 16 residues. Germline trimming cut 4 bases from V and 2 bases from J; bases unmatched to any gene: 10. CDR3 protein: CASSVGQGGPPYEQYF. The CDR3 DNA sequence: TGTGCCAGCAGTGTCGGACAGGGAGGCCCTCCCTACGAGCAGTACTTC.

V usage is TRBV7-6 and J usage is TRBJ2-3; possibly TRBD2 for D (6 bases). V was shortened by 1 base and J by 0 bases, with 8 bases between the two germline ends. There are 15 residues in the CDR3. Germline loops: CDR1 SGHVS, CDR2 FNYEAQ. The CDR3 is CASSLEGTSTDTQYF. CDR3 in DNA: TGTGCCAGCAGCTTAGAGGGGACTAGCACAGATACGCAGTATTTT.

J is TRBJ1-2 and V is TRBV6-1, with D perhaps matching TRBD1 (5 bases). This CDR3 is 16 amino acids long. Germline loops: CDR1 MNHNS, CDR2 SASEGT. Trimming stripped 6 bases from V and 6 bases from J, with 23 bases between. CDR3 coding DNA: TGTGCCAGCAGCGAACCCCCGGGACGGTTACTAAATGGCTACACCTTC. This sequence encodes CASSEPPGRLLNGYTF.

The chain combines TRBV19 with TRBJ2-5; a possible D gene is TRBD1 (5 bases). This CDR3 region has 13 residues. From germline, CDR1 is LNHDA and CDR2 SQIVND (reference sequence). The V end was cut by 6 bases, the J end by 2 bases, with 10 bases between. The CDR3 sequence: CASRATEQETQYF. The CDR3 DNA reads TGTGCCAGTAGGGCGACAGAGCAAGAGACCCAGTACTTC.

This chain uses TRBV11-2 with TRBJ1-1; D call uncertain. Per the germline V gene, CDR1 is SGHAT and CDR2 is FQNNGV. This CDR3 spans 13 amino acids. The V and J ends lost 1 base and 1 base respectively, with 4 bases between them. The CDR3 DNA is TGTGCCAGCAGCTTAGGACAGAACACTGAAGCTTTCTTT. Translation gives CASSLGQNTEAFF.

In this sample, this clone turned up once. The chain links TRBV9 to TRBJ2-1, with TRBD1 as a possible D gene (5 bases). The V end lost 4 bases, the J end lost 7 bases, and 24 bases lay between the germline ends. CDR3 length: 17 residues. Germline CDR1 and CDR2: SGDLS and YYNGEE. The CDR3 spells CASSSSAWGSAENEQFF. DNA for the CDR3: TGTGCCAGCAGCTCCTCAGCCTGGGGCAGCGCGGAGAATGAGCAGTTCTTC.

This clone showed up just a few times. The genes are TRBV7-9 and TRBJ1-2; a weak D match, TRBD1 (5 bases). Trimming took 1 base from V and 2 from J, leaving 8 bases between them. Germline CDR1 reads SEHNR; CDR2 reads FQNEAQ (reference sequence). The length of the CDR3 is 14 residues. The CDR3 loop reads CASSLEGPNYGYTF. CDR3 nucleotide sequence: TGTGCCAGCAGCTTAGAGGGACCGAACTATGGCTACACCTTC.

The CDR3, as DNA: TGTGCCAGCAGCTCCGGTCGACTGCCTACGGATACGCAGTATTTT. It encodes CASSSGRLPTDTQYF. The chain is built from TRBV11-3 and TRBJ2-3, with D unclear. Looked up from germline, CDR1 is SGHNT and CDR2 is YENEEA. The V end was cut by 4 bases, the J end by 6 bases, with 17 bases between. The CDR3 extends over 15 amino acids.

V usage is TRBV30 and J usage is TRBJ2-1; D is undetermined. This CDR3 spans 13 amino acids. Germline lookup yields CDR1 GTSNPN and CDR2 SVGIG (reference sequence). V lost 2 bases and J lost 3, with 8 bases in between. The CDR3 sequence: CAWSHGDYNEQFF. CDR3 coding DNA: TGTGCCTGGAGTCATGGCGACTACAATGAGCAGTTCTTC.